The sequence of this TCR beta chain was determined in a study of shared clonotypes between healthy human individuals. Sequencing was performed with immunoSEQ multiplex PCR; in TCRdb, only in-frame clones are kept and a portion is missing. The sample lists about 2.4 million clones, 85% to 95% occurring once. Donors included only healthy HIV-negative adults lacking recent acute infections or vaccinations. This CDR3 has 16 residues. Trimming removed 0 bases from V and 3 bases from J; junction bases left unmatched: 4. Germline CDR1 and CDR2: MNHNY and SVGAGI (reference sequence). Sequencing input: naive CD4+ T cells sorted from blood. Subset defined: CD45RA+ positively selected. This chain uses TRBV6-6 with TRBJ2-7; 11 nucleotides match TRBD2. The receptor's source is a man between 18 and 29 years old in good health. CDR3 sequence: CASSYSTSGGFYEQYF. The CDR3 bases are TGTGCCAGCAGTTACTCAACTAGCGGGGGCTTCTACGAGCAGTACTTC.